Below are 7 T cell receptor beta chains sequenced from a single sample in a study of Graves' ophthalmopathy and Graves' hyperthyroidism. RNA served as the template for amplifying TCR beta CDR3 regions. The authors performed first-round RT-PCR with HTBI primers and then a second-round multiplex PCR. MiXCR, applied by TCRdb to the multiplex PCR reads, yields one record per CDR3 protein. The top ten hold roughly 11% of the sample, which has 1 million to 1.3 million distinct CDR3 sequences, 35% to 45% seen once. The source material was peripheral blood or thyroid tissue (not recorded which). The receptors shown here come from an adult man with Graves' hyperthyroidism.

The rearrangement joins TRBV10-3 to TRBJ1-5; possible D gene TRBD1, 5 bases. The CDR3 is made up of 14 amino acids. Trimming took off 10 bases at V and 2 bases at J, with 15 bases between the two ends. Germline V CDR1 and CDR2: ENHRY, SYGVKD. Here the CDR3 reads CATTGGLGNQPQHF. Here the CDR3 DNA reads TGTGCCACCACAGGCGGGTTGGGCAATCAGCCCCAGCATTTT.

This clonotype has more than one count but fewer than ten. The V call is TRBV20-1, the J call TRBJ1-1; 7 positions agree with TRBD1. Germline V gene data show CDR1 as DFQATT and CDR2 as SNEGSKA (reference sequence). This CDR3 is built from 16 residues. The J segment lost 7 bases and the V segment lost 0 bases, leaving 14 bases of the junction unmatched. CDR3 sequence (DNA): TGCAGTGCTAGAGATTGGACCCGAGGACAGGCGGGTGAAGCTTTCTTT. Translating gives CSARDWTRGQAGEAFF.

This clonotype was recorded at least ten times. This chain links TRBV5-1 with TRBJ2-2, with a possible D match to TRBD1 (6 bases). This CDR3 comprises 15 residues. V dropped 0 bases and J dropped 5 bases, with 11 bases sitting between them. CDR1 and CDR2 (germline): SGHRS, YFSETQ. This chain's CDR3 is CASSLVRGETGELFF. CDR3 in DNA: TGCGCCAGCAGCTTGGTCAGGGGCGAGACCGGGGAGCTGTTTTTT.

The CDR3 nucleotides are TGTGCCAGTAACGATTTAAGGACTGAAGCTTTCTTT. It specifies CASNDLRTEAFF. The chain joins TRBV19 to TRBJ1-1; no clear D gene. Trimming stripped 7 bases from V and 5 bases from J, with 11 bases between. CDR1 is LNHDA and CDR2 is SQIVND in the germline V gene (reference sequence). The CDR3 is 12 residues long.

In DNA form, the CDR3 reads TGTGCCAGCACCACGGATCAGGGCGAGCAGCAGTACTTC. Amino acids: CASTTDQGEQQYF. The rearrangement links TRBV2 to TRBJ2-7; tentative D call: TRBD1 (5 bases). Germline CDR1 is SNHLY and CDR2 is FYNNEI. The CDR3 has 13 amino acids. V was shortened by 7 bases and J by 8 bases, with 18 bases between the two germline ends.

This clonotype was counted between two and nine times. The rearrangement uses TRBV29-1 and TRBJ2-7; D might be TRBD2 (5 bases). Germline CDR1 and CDR2: SQVTM and ANQGSEA. The ends were cut back, 4 bases at V and 2 bases at J, with 9 bases in the middle. The length of the CDR3 is 12 residues. As DNA, the CDR3 is TGCAGCGTTGTTTGGGAGACCTACGAGCAGTACTTC. Translated: CSVVWETYEQYF.

The genes are TRBV20-1 and TRBJ1-1; 10 nucleotides match TRBD1. J lost 1 base, V lost 5 bases, and 4 bases had no gene match. Germline V CDR1 and CDR2: DFQATT, SNEGSKA (reference sequence). This CDR3 region has 14 residues. DNA of the CDR3: TGCAGTGCTCGGACAGGGGGGGAGAACACTGAAGCTTTCTTT. Translated: CSARTGGENTEAFF.